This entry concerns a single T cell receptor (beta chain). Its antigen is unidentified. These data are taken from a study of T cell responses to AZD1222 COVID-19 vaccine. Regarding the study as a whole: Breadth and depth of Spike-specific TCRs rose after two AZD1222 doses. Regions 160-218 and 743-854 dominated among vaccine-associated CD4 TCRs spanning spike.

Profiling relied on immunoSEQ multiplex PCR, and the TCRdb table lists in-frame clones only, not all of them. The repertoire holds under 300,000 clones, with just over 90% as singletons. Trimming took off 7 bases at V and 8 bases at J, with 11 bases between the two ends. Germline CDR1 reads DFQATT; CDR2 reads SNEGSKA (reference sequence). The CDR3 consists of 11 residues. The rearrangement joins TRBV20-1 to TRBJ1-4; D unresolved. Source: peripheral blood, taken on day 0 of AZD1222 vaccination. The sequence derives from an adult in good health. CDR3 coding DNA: TGCAGTGTCACGCGCGGAGAAAAACTGTTTTTT. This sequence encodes CSVTRGEKLFF.